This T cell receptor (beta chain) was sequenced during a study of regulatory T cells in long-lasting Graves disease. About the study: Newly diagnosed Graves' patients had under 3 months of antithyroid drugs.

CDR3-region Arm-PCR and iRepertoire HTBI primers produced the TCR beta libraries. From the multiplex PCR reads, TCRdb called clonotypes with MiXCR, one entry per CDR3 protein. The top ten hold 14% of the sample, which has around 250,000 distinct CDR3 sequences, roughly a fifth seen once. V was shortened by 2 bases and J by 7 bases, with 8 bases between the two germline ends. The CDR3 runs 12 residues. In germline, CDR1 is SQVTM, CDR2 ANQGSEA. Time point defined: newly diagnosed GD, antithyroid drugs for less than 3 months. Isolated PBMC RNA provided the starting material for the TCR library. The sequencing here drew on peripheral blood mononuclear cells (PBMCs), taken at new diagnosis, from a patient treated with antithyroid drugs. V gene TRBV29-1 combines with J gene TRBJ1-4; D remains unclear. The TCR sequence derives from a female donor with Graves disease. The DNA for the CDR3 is TGCAGCGTTGAAAGGGAAGGTGAAAAACTGTTTTTT. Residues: CSVEREGEKLFF.